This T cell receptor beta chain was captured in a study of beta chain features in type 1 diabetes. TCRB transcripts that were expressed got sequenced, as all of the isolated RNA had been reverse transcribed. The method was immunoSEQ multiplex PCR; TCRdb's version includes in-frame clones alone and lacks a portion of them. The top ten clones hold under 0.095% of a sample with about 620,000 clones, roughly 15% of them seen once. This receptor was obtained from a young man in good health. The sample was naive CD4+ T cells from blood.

The CDR3 DNA is TGTGCCAGCAGTTACAGGTTCTCTGGAAACACCATATATTTT. Protein product: CASSYRFSGNTIYF. This chain links TRBV6-6 with TRBJ1-3; D remains unclear. The CDR3 covers 14 residues. V lost 2 bases, J lost 0 bases, and 5 bases lay in between. CDR1 is MNHNY and CDR2 is SVGAGI in the germline V gene (reference sequence).